These 9 T cell receptor beta chains came from one sample sequenced in a study of OX40 agonist ivuxolimab in advanced cancers. Some clones are missing from TCRdb's copy, which holds only in-frame ones; the method was immunoSEQ multiplex PCR. Counted here are about 31,000 clones, approximately 91% occurring once; the ten biggest clones make up more than 30%. The sequenced sample was CD4+ or CD8+ T cells sorted from blood, obtained in a trial of the OX40 agonist ivuxolimab. The source of these receptors is an adult with an advanced solid tumor such as melanoma, head and neck, liver or kidney cancer.

Regarding this clone: A read error likely explains this, since a far larger clone differs by one base. Different DNA sequences within this sample yield the same CDR3. J is TRBJ1-2 and V is TRBV27; no reliable D call. Germline lookup yields CDR1 MNHEY and CDR2 SMNVEV (reference sequence). V lost 5 bases and J 8 bases, leaving 9 bases between the germline ends. The CDR3 length is 11 residues. CDR3 protein: CASSEAGGYTF. The CDR3 region has the DNA TGTGCCAGCAGTGAAGCGGGGGGCTACACCTTC.

The chain combines TRBV13 with TRBJ2-1; no reliable D call. V shed 2 bases and J shed 0 bases, with 17 bases lying between them. The CDR3 consists of 18 residues. Per the germline V gene, CDR1 is PRHDT and CDR2 is FYEKMQ (reference sequence). DNA for the CDR3: TGTGCCAGCAGCTTATGGGCCTTCTCCTCCTCCTCCTACAATGAGCAGTTCTTC. Translating it yields CASSLWAFSSSSYNEQFF.

In its sample, this clone was seen once. CDR3 in amino acids: CASSTYTGAVYEQYF. Here the CDR3 DNA reads TGTGCCAGTAGTACCTACACGGGGGCTGTATACGAGCAGTACTTC. The gene calls are TRBV19 and TRBJ2-7; D is possibly TRBD1 or TRBD2 (6 bases each). CDR1 is LNHDA and CDR2 is SQIVND in the germline V gene (reference sequence). The CDR3 is 15 amino acids. The germline V and J ends were trimmed by 4 bases and 4 bases, with 17 bases remaining between them. Supplemented by reference TRBV19 and TRBJ2-7, the full variable domain reads DGGITQSPKYLFRKEGQNVTLSCEQNLNHDAMYWYRQDPGQGLRLIYYSQIVNDFQKGDIAEGYSVSREKKESFPLTVTSAQKNPTAFYLCASSTYTGAVYEQYFGPGTRLTVT.

The J gene is TRBJ2-6, the V gene TRBV6-1; D might be TRBD1 (5 bases). V lost 7 bases and J lost 1, with 11 bases in between. The CDR3 contains 15 residues. Per germline, CDR1 MNHNS and CDR2 SASEGT. For the CDR3, the DNA is TGTGCCAGCATTACAGGCTCTTCTGGGGCCAACGTCCTGACTTTC. Translated, it gives CASITGSSGANVLTF.

The sample holds one count of this clone. This sequence joins TRBV4-3 and TRBJ2-7, with D possibly being TRBD1 or TRBD2 (5 bases each). The V end was cut by 0 bases, the J end by 3 bases, with 12 bases between. The V gene's germline CDR1 is LGHNA and CDR2 YSLEER. The CDR3 contains 15 residues. The DNA of the CDR3 is TGCGCCAGCAGCCAAGATCGGGGCAGGGACTACGAGCAGTACTTC. It specifies CASSQDRGRDYEQYF.

The rearrangement uses TRBV29-1 and TRBJ1-2; D unresolved. Germline V gene sequence: CDR1 SQVTM, CDR2 ANQGSEA. The V and J ends lost 5 bases and 0 bases respectively, with 13 bases between them. CDR3 length: 14 amino acids. The CDR3 loop reads CSVLEASTNYGYTF. The CDR3 DNA reads as TGCAGCGTTCTTGAAGCCTCAACTAACTATGGCTACACCTTC. The variable domain in full, completed from reference TRBV29-1 and TRBJ1-2, reads SAVISQKPSRDICQRGTSLTIQCQVDSQVTMMFWYRQQPGQSLTLIATANQGSEATYESGFVIDKFPISRPNLTFSTLTVSNMSPEDSSIYLCSVLEASTNYGYTFGSGTRLTVV.

The gene calls are TRBV12-1 and TRBJ2-6; TRBD1, as called in the table, went unchecked against the DNA. TRBV12-1 is given as a pseudogene. The CDR3 contains 17 residues. For the CDR3, the DNA is TGTGCCAGCAGCTTTGAGGACAGGGTGCGTAGGGCCAACGTCCTGACTTTC. Its translation: CASSFEDRVRRANVLTF.

V usage is TRBV7-9 and J usage is TRBJ2-7; tentative D call: TRBD1 (6 bases). The CDR3 totals 14 residues. The V gene lost 4 bases and the J gene lost 4 bases, with 14 bases spanning the gap. Germline CDR1 SEHNR, CDR2 FQNEAQ (reference sequence). The CDR3 loop reads CASSWPGELYEQYF. The CDR3 region has the DNA TGTGCCAGCAGCTGGCCAGGGGAACTTTACGAGCAGTACTTC.

J is TRBJ1-2 and V is TRBV9; TRBD1 agrees at 7 bases. V dropped 6 bases and J dropped 0; count of bases not matched to a gene: 11. There are 16 residues in the CDR3. Germline V CDR1 and CDR2: SGDLS, YYNGEE. DNA of the CDR3: TGTGCCAGCACCCCCACCGGGGACAGCTCTAACTATGGCTACACCTTC. This sequence encodes CASTPTGDSSNYGYTF.